Listed here are 14 T cell receptor beta chains from one sample, sequenced in a study of T cell clonotyping in hematopoietic cell transplantation. Profiled with immunoSEQ multiplex PCR; TCRdb holds only in-frame clones, not every one. This repertoire shows 20,000 or so clones, 70% to 85% found once; its top ten account for approximately 14%. The sequenced sample was peripheral blood mononuclear cells. The receptors stem from a man between 60 and 75 years old in good health. Some clones in this sample may be carry-over from other donors' samples.

This clone occurred a few times. Other DNA sequences within the sample encode an identical CDR3. Here the CDR3 reads CASSMTSGGYNEQFF. DNA for the CDR3: TGTGCCAGTAGTATGACTAGCGGGGGGTACAATGAGCAGTTCTTC. V and J are TRBV19 and TRBJ2-1; TRBD2 agrees at 13 bases. The J segment lost 4 bases and the V segment lost 3 bases, leaving 0 bases of the junction unmatched. This CDR3 comprises 15 residues. Germline loops: CDR1 LNHDA, CDR2 SQIVND (reference sequence). Complete variable domain (other parts from reference TRBV19 and TRBJ2-1): DGGITQSPKYLFRKEGQNVTLSCEQNLNHDAMYWYRQDPGQGLRLIYYSQIVNDFQKGDIAEGYSVSREKKESFPLTVTSAQKNPTAFYLCASSMTSGGYNEQFFGPGTRLTVL.

CDR3 amino acids: CASSLGSLNEKLFF. Here the CDR3 DNA reads TGTGCCAGCAGCTTAGGCAGCCTTAATGAAAAACTGTTTTTT. The chain combines TRBV7-9 with TRBJ1-4; the D is unclear. CDR3 length: 14 amino acids. V gave up 1 base and J gave up 4 bases, with 7 bases separating them. Germline V CDR1 and CDR2: SEHNR, FQNEAQ (reference sequence).

The rearrangement joins TRBV7-8 to TRBJ2-3, with D unclear. The CDR3 is made up of 15 amino acids. V lost 5 bases and J lost 2, with 14 bases in between. CDR1 and CDR2 (germline): SGHVS, FQNEAQ. This CDR3 reads CASSIEIATTDTQYF. CDR3 DNA sequence: TGTGCCAGCAGCATAGAGATAGCTACCACAGATACGCAGTATTTT.

The chain combines TRBV15 with TRBJ2-5, with TRBD1 as a possible D gene (5 bases). Germline CDR1 LNHNV, CDR2 YYDKDF (reference sequence). Deletions cut 0 bases from V and 2 bases from J, with 10 bases between. The CDR3 runs 15 residues. The CDR3, as DNA: TGTGCCACCAGCAGAGATAGGGGTCCGCAAGAGACCCAGTACTTC. It yields the protein CATSRDRGPQETQYF.

This clone turned up a few times. The V and J genes are TRBV2 and TRBJ2-7; D remains ambiguous. This CDR3 contains 14 residues. The V gene's germline CDR1 is SNHLY and CDR2 FYNNEI. V was pared by 6 bases and J by 0 bases, with 12 bases between. Here the CDR3 reads CASRWRLSSYEQYF. The CDR3 region has the DNA TGTGCCAGCAGGTGGCGCCTGAGCTCCTACGAGCAGTACTTC.

The chain is built from TRBV2 and TRBJ1-5, with D perhaps matching TRBD1 (5 bases). Trimming removed 6 bases at V and 0 bases at J, with 12 bases between. The CDR3 runs to 15 residues. The germline CDR1 and CDR2 sequences are SNHLY and FYNNEI. CDR3 nucleotides: TGTGCCAGCAGCCGACAGATTTATAGCAATCAGCCCCAGCATTTT. Translated: CASSRQIYSNQPQHF.

The chain couples TRBV7-3 to TRBJ2-1; 11 bases line up with TRBD2. This CDR3 is built from 15 residues. The germline CDR1 and CDR2 sequences are SGHTA and FQGTGA. The V segment lost 1 base and the J segment 7 bases; nucleotides outside the gene matches: 3. CDR3 DNA sequence: TGTGCCAGCAGCTTAAGACTAGCGGGGATTAATGAGCAGTTCTTC. Its protein product is CASSLRLAGINEQFF.

V is TRBV9 and J is TRBJ2-3, with D hard to call. CDR3 length: 15 residues. In germline, CDR1 is SGDLS, CDR2 YYNGEE. V was cut by 0 bases and J by 2 bases, with 10 bases left in between. The CDR3: CASSVGIQVTDTQYF. As DNA, the CDR3 is TGTGCCAGCAGCGTAGGGATCCAGGTCACAGATACGCAGTATTTT.

This clone was seen a few times. The chain is built from TRBV7-9 and TRBJ1-4; maybe TRBD1 (5 bases). Trimming removed 2 bases at V and 8 bases at J, with 6 bases between. This CDR3 comprises 12 residues. Germline values: CDR1 SEHNR, CDR2 FQNEAQ (reference sequence). CDR3 region: CASSLWGEKLFF. The CDR3 DNA reads as TGTGCCAGCAGCTTATGGGGGGAAAAACTGTTTTTT.

The chain is built from TRBV6-6 and TRBJ1-2; TRBD1 agrees at 7 bases. CDR1 MNHNY and CDR2 SVGAGI come from the germline V gene (reference sequence). The CDR3 length is 14 residues. V was pared by 5 bases and J by 7 bases, with 10 bases of the junction left unmatched. CDR3 sequence: CASSVTGVVSGYTF. CDR3 sequence (DNA): TGTGCCAGCAGTGTAACAGGGGTGGTGAGTGGCTACACCTTC.

This rearrangement joins TRBV7-2 to TRBJ2-7; TRBD1 matches 10 bases. Germline values: CDR1 SGHTA, CDR2 FQGNSA. The V gene end was trimmed by 4 bases and the J gene end by 2 bases; junction bases not matched to a gene: 8. The CDR3 has 16 amino acids. CDR3 region: CASSSRGQGSPYEQYF. CDR3 sequence (DNA): TGTGCCAGCAGCTCCCGGGGACAGGGGTCCCCCTACGAGCAGTACTTC. Supplemented by reference TRBV7-2 and TRBJ2-7, the full variable domain reads GAGVSQSPSNKVTEKGKDVELRCDPISGHTALYWYRQSLGQGLEFLIYFQGNSAPDKSGLPSDRFSAERTGGSVSTLTIQRTQQEDSAVYLCASSSRGQGSPYEQYFGPGTRLTVT.

V gene TRBV19 combines with J gene TRBJ1-1; D unresolved. The CDR3 loop spans 15 amino acids. Germline V gene data show CDR1 as LNHDA and CDR2 as SQIVND (reference sequence). Trimming shortened V by 2 bases and J by 0 bases, and 10 bases separated the two germline ends. CDR3 protein: CASSIWGGLNTEAFF. DNA for the CDR3: TGTGCCAGTAGTATATGGGGAGGGTTGAACACTGAAGCTTTCTTT.

The CDR3 reads CASSQHLGGFTNEKLFF. CDR3 coding DNA: TGCGCCAGCAGCCAACACTTAGGGGGTTTCACTAATGAAAAACTGTTTTTT. The chain couples TRBV4-1 to TRBJ1-4; D might be TRBD1 (6 bases). The CDR3 runs 17 residues. From germline, CDR1 is MGHRA and CDR2 YSYEKL. Trimming stripped 2 bases from V and 2 bases from J, with 15 bases between.

V is TRBV2 and J is TRBJ2-7, with unresolved D. The CDR3 is 13 residues long. CDR1 and CDR2 (germline): SNHLY, FYNNEI. V was cut by 8 bases and J by 0 bases, with 11 bases left in between. CDR3 in DNA: TGTGCCAGCGAATCCCTTACCTCCTACGAGCAGTACTTC. This encodes CASESLTSYEQYF.